This TCR beta chain was documented in a study of shared T cell receptors in the human thymus. Germline CDR1 SGHRS, CDR2 YFSETQ. This CDR3 is built from 12 residues. V lost 5 bases and J lost 3, with 8 bases in between. The assay was immunoSEQ multiplex PCR, and TCRdb's table has in-frame clones only and misses some. Among roughly 550,000 clones listed, approximately 78% were seen once. This sample was shared with a second study, whose subject was human thymus T cells. From that report: In corrective heart surgery, resections were taken, and these provided the thymus tissue. Thymic and blood repertoires seemed to show skewed V and J gene use.

Specimen: thymocytes. The V gene is TRBV5-1, the J gene TRBJ1-1; a weak D match, TRBD1 (6 bases). The origin of this receptor is a boy in the first two years of life with a congenital heart defect. The DNA for the CDR3 is TGCGCCAGCAGGAACAGGGACACTGAAGCTTTCTTT. Encoded protein: CASRNRDTEAFF.